The 15 T cell receptor beta chains in this list originate from one sample, sequenced in a study of T cell repertoires and HLA-DP antigens (dated by TCRdb to 2017 to 2018). Library creation used the immunoSEQ multiplex PCR assay. In its TCRdb copy, this immuneACCESS table keeps in-frame sequences only and misses some clones. Where compared with another copy, unresolved V genes explain less than half of these, and the others have no known cause. Across this sample there are over 100,000 clones, with approximately 92% seen only once. The ten largest account for roughly 0.3% of the sample. These receptors' targets are unknown. Sequenced input: CD4+ T cells from PBMCs. The source is a woman aged 18-35 years in good health and CMV-seronegative.

The rearrangement links TRBV18 to TRBJ1-3; D not certain. This CDR3 is 17 amino acids long. V was shortened by 1 base and J by 0 bases, with 13 bases between the two germline ends. Germline CDR1 reads KGHSH; CDR2 reads LQKENI. Here the CDR3 DNA reads TGTGCCAGCTCACCACGGTTGCCAGGCAGCTCTGGAAACACCATATATTTT. This translates into CASSPRLPGSSGNTIYF. The full variable domain, rest sourced from reference TRBV18 and TRBJ1-3, is NAGVMQNPRHLVRRRGQEARLRCSPMKGHSHVYWYRQLPEEGLKFMVYLQKENIIDESGMPKERFSAEFPKEGPSILRIQQVVRGDSAAYFCASSPRLPGSSGNTIYFGEGSWLTVV.

The J gene is TRBJ2-3, the V gene TRBV18, with 12 bases that match TRBD2. The CDR3 covers 18 residues. From germline, CDR1 is KGHSH and CDR2 LQKENI. V shed 1 base, J shed 3 bases, and the junction held 8 bases outside the gene matches. CDR3 nucleotide sequence: TGTGCCAGCTCACCACTACCTAGCGGGAGGGCCGGGACAGATACGCAGTATTTT. Residues: CASSPLPSGRAGTDTQYF.

The chain combines TRBV29-1 with TRBJ2-7, with 9 bases matching TRBD1. V gave up 6 bases and J gave up 4 bases; unmatched junction bases: 7. The CDR3 spans 13 residues. Germline lookup yields CDR1 SQVTM and CDR2 ANQGSEA. CDR3 bases: TGCAGCGTATCCGGGACAGGGACTTACGAGCAGTACTTC. Translation: CSVSGTGTYEQYF.

The chain employs TRBV18 and TRBJ1-3; D gene unclear. With 2 bases removed from V and 0 bases from J, the gap between germline ends came to 8 bases. CDR1 and CDR2 from the germline V gene are KGHSH and LQKENI. The CDR3 has 15 amino acids. CDR3: CASSPSPDSGNTIYF. CDR3 DNA: TGTGCCAGCTCACCATCTCCAGACTCTGGAAACACCATATATTTT.

The rearrangement links TRBV6-1 to TRBJ1-3; no firm D call. V was clipped by 8 bases and J by 7 bases, with 12 bases between them. CDR1 is MNHNS, CDR2 SASEGT, per germline. CDR3 size: 12 residues. The CDR3 spells CASRTSGNTIYF. For the CDR3, the DNA is TGTGCCAGCCGGACCTCGGGGAACACCATATATTTT.

The chain joins TRBV10-3 to TRBJ2-1; D possibly uses TRBD1 or TRBD2 (5 bases each). The CDR3 spans 14 residues. V gave up 6 bases and J gave up 4 bases, with 13 bases separating them. Germline V CDR1 and CDR2: ENHRY, SYGVKD. In nucleotides, the CDR3 is TGTGCCATCAGCTCGGGGACCTCGTACAATGAGCAGTTCTTC. Encoded protein: CAISSGTSYNEQFF.

The chain has TRBV28 and TRBJ2-1, with TRBD1 as a possible D gene (6 bases). Trimming stripped 5 bases from V and 6 bases from J, with 17 bases between. Germline V lookup: CDR1 MDHEN, CDR2 SYDVKM. CDR3 length: 15 residues. The CDR3 nucleotides are TGTGCCAGCAGTCCGAACAGGGTCCGGGTCAATGAGCAGTTCTTC. This gives the protein CASSPNRVRVNEQFF.

CDR3 sequence: CASRGGPNEKLFF. Here the CDR3 DNA reads TGTGCCAGCAGAGGGGGCCCCAATGAAAAACTGTTTTTT. The chain uses TRBV25-1 and TRBJ1-4; 7 bases line up with TRBD1. Germline CDR1 and CDR2: MGHDK and SYGVNS. J gave up 5 bases and V 6 bases, and 3 bases lay outside the gene matches. The CDR3 has 13 residues.

The chain couples TRBV5-8 to TRBJ2-2, with unresolved D. Germline CDR1 SGHTS, CDR2 YDEGEE. The CDR3 spans 12 residues. V was shortened by 0 bases and J by 6 bases, with 3 bases between the two germline ends. The DNA for the CDR3 is TGTGCCAGCAGCTTGGTGTCCGGGGAGCTGTTTTTT. It translates to CASSLVSGELFF.

The V call is TRBV7-2, the J call TRBJ2-3, with TRBD2 matching over 8 bases. Germline loops: CDR1 SGHTA, CDR2 FQGNSA. There are 15 residues in the CDR3. V gave up 8 bases and J gave up 3 bases; unmatched junction bases: 10. In DNA, the CDR3 is TGTGCCAGCGCTACGGGGGGGCTAGGGACAGATACGCAGTATTTT. This translates into CASATGGLGTDTQYF.

The chain combines TRBV2 with TRBJ1-1, with 8 bases fitting TRBD1. The V and J ends lost 6 bases and 0 bases, in that order; junction bases with no gene match: 6. From germline, CDR1 is SNHLY and CDR2 FYNNEI. This CDR3 comprises 15 residues. The CDR3 region has the DNA TGTGCCAGCAGCGGGAACAGGGGGTTGAACACTGAAGCTTTCTTT. Protein: CASSGNRGLNTEAFF.

V is TRBV25-1 and J is TRBJ2-5, with a weak D call TRBD2 (5 bases). V was shortened by 1 base and J by 0 bases, with 6 bases between the two germline ends. CDR1 MGHDK and CDR2 SYGVNS come from the germline V gene. This CDR3 comprises 14 residues. CDR3 DNA sequence: TGTGCCAGCAGTGAATCGGGATACCAAGAGACCCAGTACTTC. It encodes CASSESGYQETQYF.

The chain couples TRBV6-6 to TRBJ2-7; tentative D call: TRBD1 (6 bases). This CDR3 contains 14 residues. With 8 bases removed from V and 2 bases from J, the gap between germline ends came to 16 bases. Germline-derived CDR1 and CDR2 are MNHNY and SVGAGI (reference sequence). The DNA for the CDR3 is TGTGCCAGCGAAGAGACAGGTTCCACCTACGAGCAGTACTTC. As protein: CASEETGSTYEQYF.

The chain carries TRBV28 and TRBJ1-2, with TRBD1 identical over 8 bases. CDR1 and CDR2 (germline): MDHEN, SYDVKM. This CDR3 region has 16 residues. Trimming at V came to 3 bases and at J to 4 bases, leaving 10 bases not matched to a gene. The DNA for the CDR3 is TGTGCCAGCAGTTTTATGTCCACAGGGGGGGCCTATGGCTACACCTTC. The encoded protein is CASSFMSTGGAYGYTF.

This sequence joins TRBV18 and TRBJ2-7; no definite D call. Germline V gene lookup returns CDR1 KGHSH and CDR2 LQKENI. The ends were cut back, 5 bases at V and 2 bases at J, with 10 bases in the middle. This CDR3 region has 13 residues. In DNA form, the CDR3 reads TGTGCCAGCTCATTGCAGGTGGCCTACGAGCAGTACTTC. Translating it yields CASSLQVAYEQYF.